This T cell receptor beta chain was documented in a study of cytomegalovirus exposure and HLA in healthy donors. Study-wide points: In a later analysis, an Asian-associated ancestry cluster reportedly showed fewer N-insertions than the approximately 700-donor mean. A prior analysis recorded that most TCR beta V segments were productive about 87% or about 30% of the time. Investigators reported around 150 TCR beta chains as tied to cytomegalovirus. Presence/absence results assume similar sequencing depth per donor, which may not hold.

This CDR3 is built from 13 residues. The V gene lost 6 bases and the J gene lost 1 base, with 12 bases spanning the gap. Looked up from germline, CDR1 is SQVTM and CDR2 is ANQGSEA. It was with 60 Vbeta and 13 Jbeta primers that the PCR ran. Sequencing was performed with immunoSEQ multiplex PCR; in TCRdb, only in-frame clones are kept and a portion is missing. The table has some 180,000 clones, roughly 74% seen once. Concerning this clone: Its antigen is unknown.

The chain is built from TRBV29-1 and TRBJ1-1; D is perhaps TRBD1 (5 bases). This clonotype was sampled from a female donor in good health and CMV-seronegative. The source material was PBMCs. The CDR3 reads CSVERTGNTEAFF. CDR3 bases: TGCAGCGTGGAACGAACAGGGAACACTGAAGCTTTCTTT.